Listed below are T cell receptor beta chains from one sample, sequenced in a study of radiotherapy plus CTLA-4 blockade in lung cancer. Assay: immunoSEQ multiplex PCR; the TCRdb copy retains only in-frame clones and omits some. The data contain 30,000 to 40,000 clones, 60% to 85% of them seen just once; the ten biggest clones take up 13% to 15%. The material sequenced was peripheral blood, taken from a patient treated with radiotherapy plus ipilimumab. The receptors were gathered from a human donor with non-small cell lung cancer that progressed on radiotherapy plus ipilimumab. CDR3s include the opening cysteine and the closing phenylalanine or tryptophan. The D gene is left open where the match is weak. Part of the rows lack a size; the others show once, few, many or a class for expanded clones.

j_call | v_call | d_call | clone_size | cdr3_aa | cdr3_nt
TRBJ2-2 | TRBV7-3 | NA | once | CASSWGQGGVPGELFF | TGTGCCAGCAGCTGGGGCCAGGGGGGAGTTCCCGGGGAGCTGTTTTTT
TRBJ2-2 | TRBV6-6 | NA | NA | CASSYSEYTGELFF | TGTGCCAGCAGTTACTCGGAGTACACCGGGGAGCTGTTTTTT
TRBJ2-1 | TRBV6-1 | NA | NA | CASSYNSFNEQFF | TGTGCCAGCAGTTATAATTCCTTCAATGAGCAGTTCTTC
TRBJ1-1 | TRBV28 | NA | NA | CASGRMGTEAFF | TGTGCCAGCGGGAGGATGGGCACTGAAGCTTTCTTT
TRBJ2-2 | TRBV29-1 | NA | NA | CSAGGKSGALAGELFF | TGCAGCGCTGGGGGGAAGTCAGGGGCTTTGGCCGGGGAGCTGTTTTTT
TRBJ2-2 | TRBV6-1 | NA | NA | CASGVASFNTGELFF | TGTGCCAGCGGGGTGGCTAGCTTTAACACCGGGGAGCTGTTTTTT
TRBJ2-1 | TRBV27 | NA | NA | CASSLRSSYNEQFF | TGTGCCAGCAGTTTACGGAGCTCCTACAATGAGCAGTTCTTC
TRBJ1-4 | TRBV27 | TRBD1 | NA | CASSPRTGGRKLFF | TGTGCCAGCAGCCCCCGGACAGGGGGGCGAAAACTGTTTTTT
TRBJ1-1 | TRBV19 | NA | NA | CASSFAGRTEAFF | TGTGCCAGTAGTTTCGCGGGTAGGACTGAAGCTTTCTTT
TRBJ2-7 | TRBV2 | NA | few | CASSLRLYYEQYF | TGTGCCAGCAGTCTTAGGCTTTACTACGAGCAGTACTTC
TRBJ1-3 | TRBV9 | NA | NA | CASSAGMSSGNTIYF | TGTGCCAGCAGCGCCGGGATGAGCTCTGGAAACACCATATATTTT
TRBJ1-1 | TRBV28 | NA | NA | CASSFRQNEAFF | TGTGCCAGCAGTTTTCGACAGAATGAAGCTTTCTTT
TRBJ2-5 | TRBV11-2 | TRBD1 | NA | CASSHGTGSFTRTQYF | TGTGCCAGCAGCCACGGGACAGGGAGCTTCACTAGAACCCAGTACTTC
TRBJ2-7 | TRBV11-2 | NA | NA | CASSLGGGHYEQYF | TGTGCCAGCAGCTTAGGAGGGGGGCACTACGAGCAGTACTTC
TRBJ2-1 | TRBV4-2 | TRBD2 | NA | CASSQVAASGLPYNEQFF | TGTGCCAGCAGCCAAGTCGCGGCTAGCGGGCTTCCCTACAATGAGCAGTTCTTC
TRBJ2-7 | TRBV5-4 | TRBD1 | few | CASSHGTGGYEQYF | TGTGCCAGCAGCCACGGGACAGGGGGTTACGAGCAGTACTTC
TRBJ2-1 | TRBV11-1 | TRBD2 | NA | CASSLLAGGLYEQFF | TGTGCCAGCAGCTTACTAGCGGGGGGATTGTATGAGCAGTTCTTC
TRBJ2-5 | TRBV7-9 | NA | once | CASSLSTSRKTQYF | TGTGCCAGCAGCTTATCTACTAGCAGGAAGACCCAGTACTTC
TRBJ2-1 | TRBV6-5 | NA | few | CASSYSPTNEQFF | TGTGCCAGCAGTTACTCACCCACTAATGAGCAGTTCTTC
TRBJ2-7 | TRBV6-1 | TRBD2 | NA | CASSDTGRAEQYF | TGTGCCAGCAGTGATACGGGGAGGGCCGAGCAGTACTTC
TRBJ1-2 | TRBV6-6 | TRBD1 | once | CASSYQGQGTF | TGTGCCAGCAGTTACCAAGGACAGGGTACCTTC
TRBJ2-7 | TRBV4-2 | NA | NA | CATGTGYEQYF | TGTGCCACCGGGACCGGCTACGAGCAGTACTTC
TRBJ1-2 | TRBV5-6 | NA | NA | CASSLGLAGTYGYTF | TGTGCCAGCAGCTTAGGGCTTGCGGGAACCTATGGCTACACCTTC
TRBJ1-2 | TRBV20-1 | NA | NA | CSARQGFGYTF | TGCAGTGCTAGACAGGGGTTCGGCTACACCTTC
TRBJ2-1 | TRBV6-6 | NA | NA | CASRTGINEQFF | TGTGCCAGCAGAACGGGGATCAATGAGCAGTTCTTC